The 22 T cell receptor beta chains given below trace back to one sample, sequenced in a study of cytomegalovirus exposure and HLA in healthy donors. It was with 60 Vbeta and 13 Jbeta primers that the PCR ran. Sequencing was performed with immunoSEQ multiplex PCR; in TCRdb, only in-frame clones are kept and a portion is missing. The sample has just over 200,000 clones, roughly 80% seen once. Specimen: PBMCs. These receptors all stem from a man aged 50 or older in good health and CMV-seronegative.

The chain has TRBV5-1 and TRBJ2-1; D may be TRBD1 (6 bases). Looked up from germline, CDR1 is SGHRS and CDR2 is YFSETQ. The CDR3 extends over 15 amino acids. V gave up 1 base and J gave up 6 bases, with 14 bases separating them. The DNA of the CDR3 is TGCGCCAGCAGCTTGAAGGGTACAGGGAGCAATGAGCAGTTCTTC. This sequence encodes CASSLKGTGSNEQFF.

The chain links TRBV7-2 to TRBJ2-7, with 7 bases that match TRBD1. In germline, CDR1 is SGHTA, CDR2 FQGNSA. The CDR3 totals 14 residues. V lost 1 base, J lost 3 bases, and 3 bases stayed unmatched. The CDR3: CASSLGTGNYEQYF. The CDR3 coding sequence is TGTGCCAGCAGCTTAGGGACAGGAAACTACGAGCAGTACTTC.

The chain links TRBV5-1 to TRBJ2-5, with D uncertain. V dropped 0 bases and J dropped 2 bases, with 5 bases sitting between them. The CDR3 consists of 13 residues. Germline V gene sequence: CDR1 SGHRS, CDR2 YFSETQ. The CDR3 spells CASSLAQQETQYF. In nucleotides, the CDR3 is TGCGCCAGCAGCTTGGCACAGCAAGAGACCCAGTACTTC.

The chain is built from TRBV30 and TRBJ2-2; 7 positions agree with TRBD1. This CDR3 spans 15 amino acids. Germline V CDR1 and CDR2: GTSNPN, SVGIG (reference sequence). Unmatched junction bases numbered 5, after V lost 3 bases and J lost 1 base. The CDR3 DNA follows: TGTGCCTGGAGGAGACAGGGCCGGAACACCGGGGAGCTGTTTTTT. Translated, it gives CAWRRQGRNTGELFF. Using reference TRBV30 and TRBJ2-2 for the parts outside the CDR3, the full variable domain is SQTIHQWPATLVQPVGSPLSLECTVEGTSNPNLYWYRQAAGRGLQLLFYSVGIGQISSEVPQNLSASRPQDRQFILSSKKLLLSDSGFYLCAWRRQGRNTGELFFGEGSRLTVL.

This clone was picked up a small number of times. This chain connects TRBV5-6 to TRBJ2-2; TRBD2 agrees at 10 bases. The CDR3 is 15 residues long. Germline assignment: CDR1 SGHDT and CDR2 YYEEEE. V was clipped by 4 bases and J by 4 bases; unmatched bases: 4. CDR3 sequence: CASSTSGILTGELFF. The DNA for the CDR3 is TGTGCCAGCAGCACTAGCGGGATACTCACCGGGGAGCTGTTTTTT.

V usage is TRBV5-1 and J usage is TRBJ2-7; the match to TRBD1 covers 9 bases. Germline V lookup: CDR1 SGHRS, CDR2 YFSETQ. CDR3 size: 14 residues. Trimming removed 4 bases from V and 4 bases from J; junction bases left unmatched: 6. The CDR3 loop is CASSGETGGYEQYF. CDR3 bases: TGCGCCAGCAGCGGGGAGACAGGGGGGTACGAGCAGTACTTC. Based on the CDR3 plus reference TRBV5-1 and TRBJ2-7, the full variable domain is KAGVTQTPRYLIKTRGQQVTLSCSPISGHRSVSWYQQTPGQGLQFLFEYFSETQRNKGNFPGRFSGRQFSNSRSEMNVSTLELGDSALYLCASSGETGGYEQYFGPGTRLTVT.

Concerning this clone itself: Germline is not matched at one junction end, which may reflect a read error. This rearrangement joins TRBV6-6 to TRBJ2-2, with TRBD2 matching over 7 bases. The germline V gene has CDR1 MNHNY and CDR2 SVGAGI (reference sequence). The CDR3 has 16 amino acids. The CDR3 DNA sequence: TGTGCCAGCACTTTCGGGGGGACGACGAACGCCGGGGAGCTGTTTTTT. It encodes CASTFGGTTNAGELFF.

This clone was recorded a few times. CDR3 loop: CASSEDSAYGYTF. CDR3 sequence (DNA): TGTGCCAGCAGTGAGGACAGCGCCTATGGCTACACCTTC. The V gene is TRBV28, the J gene TRBJ1-2; possibly TRBD1 for D (6 bases). The CDR3 length is 13 residues. Germline V gene sequence: CDR1 MDHEN, CDR2 SYDVKM. Trimming cost V 5 bases and J 4 bases, with 11 bases left between them.

The CDR3: CAISASSNQPQHF. As DNA, the CDR3 is TGTGCCATCAGTGCCAGTAGCAATCAGCCCCAGCATTTT. V and J are TRBV10-3 and TRBJ1-5; D remains unclear. The CDR3 sequence is 13 residues long. Trimming cost V 4 bases and J 0 bases, with 4 bases left between them. Germline CDR1 reads ENHRY; CDR2 reads SYGVKD.

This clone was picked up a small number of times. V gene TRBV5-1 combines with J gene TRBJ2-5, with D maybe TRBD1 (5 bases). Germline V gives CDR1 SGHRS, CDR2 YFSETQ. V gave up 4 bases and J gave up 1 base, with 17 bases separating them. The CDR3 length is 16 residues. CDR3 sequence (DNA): TGCGCCAGCAGCACGCAGGGTGGCCCCTCCCAAGAGACCCAGTACTTC. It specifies CASSTQGGPSQETQYF.

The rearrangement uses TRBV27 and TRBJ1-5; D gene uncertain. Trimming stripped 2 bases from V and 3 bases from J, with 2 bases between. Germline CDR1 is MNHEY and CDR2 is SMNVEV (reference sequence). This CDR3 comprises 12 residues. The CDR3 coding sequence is TGTGCCAGCAGTTTACTCAATCAGCCCCAGCATTTT. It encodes CASSLLNQPQHF.

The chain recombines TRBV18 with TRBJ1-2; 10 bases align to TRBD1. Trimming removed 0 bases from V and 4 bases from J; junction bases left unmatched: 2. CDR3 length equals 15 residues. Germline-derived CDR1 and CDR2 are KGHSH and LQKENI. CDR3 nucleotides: TGTGCCAGCTCACCACCGGGACAGGGGTTCTATGGCTACACCTTC. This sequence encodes CASSPPGQGFYGYTF.

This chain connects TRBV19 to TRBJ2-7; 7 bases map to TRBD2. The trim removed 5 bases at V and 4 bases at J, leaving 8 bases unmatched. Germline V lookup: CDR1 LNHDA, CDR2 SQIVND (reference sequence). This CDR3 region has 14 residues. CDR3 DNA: TGTGCCAGTAGTGGGGCCGGGAGGCTATACGAGCAGTACTTC. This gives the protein CASSGAGRLYEQYF.

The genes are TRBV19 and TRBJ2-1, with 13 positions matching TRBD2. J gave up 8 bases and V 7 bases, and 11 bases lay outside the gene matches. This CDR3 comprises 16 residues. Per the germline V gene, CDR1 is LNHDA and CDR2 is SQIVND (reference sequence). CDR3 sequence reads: CASNTRTSGRAHEQFF. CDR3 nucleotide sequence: TGTGCCAGTAATACCAGAACTAGCGGGAGGGCCCATGAGCAGTTCTTC.

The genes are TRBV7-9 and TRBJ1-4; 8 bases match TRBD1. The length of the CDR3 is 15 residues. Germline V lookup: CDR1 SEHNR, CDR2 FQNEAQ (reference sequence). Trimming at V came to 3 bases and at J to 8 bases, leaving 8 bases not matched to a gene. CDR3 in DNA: TGTGCCAGCAGCTTTGGGCAGGGGGCAGGGGAAAAACTGTTTTTT. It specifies CASSFGQGAGEKLFF.

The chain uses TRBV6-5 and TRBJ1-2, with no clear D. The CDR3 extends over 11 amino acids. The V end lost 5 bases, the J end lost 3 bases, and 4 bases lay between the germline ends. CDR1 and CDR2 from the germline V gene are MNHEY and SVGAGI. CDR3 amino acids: CASSRDYGYTF. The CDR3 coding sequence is TGTGCCAGCAGTCGAGACTATGGCTACACCTTC.

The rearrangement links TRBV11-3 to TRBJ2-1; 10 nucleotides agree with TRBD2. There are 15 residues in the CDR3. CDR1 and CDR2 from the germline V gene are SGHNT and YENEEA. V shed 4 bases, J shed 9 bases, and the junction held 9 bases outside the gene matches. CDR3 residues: CASSSTSGPLGEQFF. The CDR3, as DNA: TGTGCCAGCAGCTCGACTAGCGGGCCATTGGGTGAGCAGTTCTTC. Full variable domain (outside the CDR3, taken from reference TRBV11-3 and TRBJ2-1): EAGVVQSPRYKIIEKKQPVAFWCNPISGHNTLYWYLQNLGQGPELLIRYENEEAVDDSQLPKDRFSAERLKGVDSTLKIQPAELGDSAVYLCASSSTSGPLGEQFFGPGTRLTVL.

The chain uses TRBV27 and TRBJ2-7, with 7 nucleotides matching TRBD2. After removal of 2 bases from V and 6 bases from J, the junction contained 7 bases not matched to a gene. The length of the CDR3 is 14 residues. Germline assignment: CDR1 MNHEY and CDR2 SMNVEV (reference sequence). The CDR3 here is CASSLLVRGGEQYF. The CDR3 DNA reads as TGTGCCAGCAGTTTACTGGTCCGCGGGGGCGAGCAGTACTTC.

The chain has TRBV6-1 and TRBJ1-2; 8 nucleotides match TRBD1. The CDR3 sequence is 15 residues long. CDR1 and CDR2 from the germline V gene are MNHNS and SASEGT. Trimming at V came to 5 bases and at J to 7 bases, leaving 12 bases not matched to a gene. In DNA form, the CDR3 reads TGTGCCAGCAGTCCTGGGGGGACAGGAGTATTTGGCTACACCTTC. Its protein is CASSPGGTGVFGYTF.

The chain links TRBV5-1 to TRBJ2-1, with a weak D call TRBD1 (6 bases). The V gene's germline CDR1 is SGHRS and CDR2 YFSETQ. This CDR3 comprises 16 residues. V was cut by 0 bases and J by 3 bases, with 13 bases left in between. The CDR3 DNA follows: TGCGCCAGCAGCTTGGCCGCAGGGGCATACTACAATGAGCAGTTCTTC. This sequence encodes CASSLAAGAYYNEQFF. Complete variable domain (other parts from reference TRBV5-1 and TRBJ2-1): KAGVTQTPRYLIKTRGQQVTLSCSPISGHRSVSWYQQTPGQGLQFLFEYFSETQRNKGNFPGRFSGRQFSNSRSEMNVSTLELGDSALYLCASSLAAGAYYNEQFFGPGTRLTVL.

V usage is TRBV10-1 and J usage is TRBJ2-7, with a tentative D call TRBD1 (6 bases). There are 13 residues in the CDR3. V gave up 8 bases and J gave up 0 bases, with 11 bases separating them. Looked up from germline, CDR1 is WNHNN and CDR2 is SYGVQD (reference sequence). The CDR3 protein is CASSDRTSYEQYF. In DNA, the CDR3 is TGCGCCAGCTCCGACAGGACCTCCTACGAGCAGTACTTC.

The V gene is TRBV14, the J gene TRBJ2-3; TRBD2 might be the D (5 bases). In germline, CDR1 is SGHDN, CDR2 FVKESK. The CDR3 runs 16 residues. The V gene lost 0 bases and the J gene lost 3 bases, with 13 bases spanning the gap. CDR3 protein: CASSQDPPSRTDTQYF. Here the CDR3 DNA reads TGTGCCAGCAGCCAAGACCCCCCTAGCCGTACAGATACGCAGTATTTT. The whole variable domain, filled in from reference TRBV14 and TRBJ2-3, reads EAGVTQFPSHSVIEKGQTVTLRCDPISGHDNLYWYRRVMGKEIKFLLHFVKESKQDESGMPNNRFLAERTGGTYSTLKVQPAELEDSGVYFCASSQDPPSRTDTQYFGPGTRLTVL.